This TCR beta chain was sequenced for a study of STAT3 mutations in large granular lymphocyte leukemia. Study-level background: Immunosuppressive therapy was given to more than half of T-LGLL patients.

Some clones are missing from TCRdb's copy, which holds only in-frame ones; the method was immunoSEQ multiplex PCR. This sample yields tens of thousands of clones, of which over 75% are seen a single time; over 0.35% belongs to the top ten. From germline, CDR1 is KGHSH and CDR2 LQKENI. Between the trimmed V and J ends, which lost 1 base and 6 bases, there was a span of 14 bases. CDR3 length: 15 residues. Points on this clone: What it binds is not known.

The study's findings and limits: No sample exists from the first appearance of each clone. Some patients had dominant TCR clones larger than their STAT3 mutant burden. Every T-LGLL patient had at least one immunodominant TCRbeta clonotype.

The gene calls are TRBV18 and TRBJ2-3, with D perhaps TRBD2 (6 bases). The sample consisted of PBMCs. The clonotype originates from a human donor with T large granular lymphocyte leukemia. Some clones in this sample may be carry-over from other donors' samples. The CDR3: CASSPQALRGDTQYF. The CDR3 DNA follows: TGTGCCAGCTCACCACAGGCACTACGGGGGGATACGCAGTATTTT.